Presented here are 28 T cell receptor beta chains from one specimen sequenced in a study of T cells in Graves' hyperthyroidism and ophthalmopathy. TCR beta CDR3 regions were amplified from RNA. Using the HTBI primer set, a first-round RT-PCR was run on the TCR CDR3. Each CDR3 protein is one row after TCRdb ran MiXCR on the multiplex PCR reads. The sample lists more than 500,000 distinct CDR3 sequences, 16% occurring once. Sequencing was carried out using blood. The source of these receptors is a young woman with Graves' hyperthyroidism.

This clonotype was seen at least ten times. The CDR3 protein is CAWSDRQGASETQYF. The CDR3 DNA follows: TGTGCCTGGAGTGATAGACAGGGGGCTTCAGAGACCCAGTACTTC. The gene calls are TRBV30 and TRBJ2-5; the match to TRBD1 covers 10 bases. The CDR3 has 15 amino acids. CDR1 and CDR2 from the germline V gene are GTSNPN and SVGIG (reference sequence). V trimming: 1 base; J trimming: 4 bases; junction bases outside the gene matches: 6.

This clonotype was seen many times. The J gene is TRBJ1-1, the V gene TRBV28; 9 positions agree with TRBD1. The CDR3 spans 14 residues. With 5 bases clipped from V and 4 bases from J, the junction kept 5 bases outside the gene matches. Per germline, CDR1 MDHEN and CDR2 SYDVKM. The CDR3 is CASSIQTGGTEAFF. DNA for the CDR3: TGTGCCAGCAGTATACAGACAGGGGGCACTGAAGCTTTCTTT.

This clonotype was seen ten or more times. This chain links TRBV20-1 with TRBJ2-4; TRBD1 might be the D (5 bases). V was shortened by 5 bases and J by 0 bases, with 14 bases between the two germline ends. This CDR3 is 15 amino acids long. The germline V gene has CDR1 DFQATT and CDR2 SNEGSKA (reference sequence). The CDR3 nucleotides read TGCAGTGCTTCCAGACTGGGGCTAGCCAAAAACATTCAGTACTTC. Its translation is CSASRLGLAKNIQYF.

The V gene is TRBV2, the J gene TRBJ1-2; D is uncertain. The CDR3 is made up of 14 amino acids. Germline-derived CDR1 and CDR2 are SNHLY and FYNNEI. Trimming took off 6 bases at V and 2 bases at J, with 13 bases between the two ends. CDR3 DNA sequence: TGTGCCAGCAGCCCTGACACCCCCAACTATGGCTACACCTTC. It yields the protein CASSPDTPNYGYTF.

The CDR3 region is CATSIFQGEKLFF. The CDR3 coding sequence is TGTGCCACCAGCATCTTTCAGGGGGAAAAACTGTTTTTT. The J gene is TRBJ1-4, the V gene TRBV15; the D gene is possibly TRBD1 (6 bases). CDR1 and CDR2 from the germline V gene are LNHNV and YYDKDF (reference sequence). The CDR3 sequence is 13 residues long. Trimming removed 4 bases at V and 8 bases at J, with 11 bases between.

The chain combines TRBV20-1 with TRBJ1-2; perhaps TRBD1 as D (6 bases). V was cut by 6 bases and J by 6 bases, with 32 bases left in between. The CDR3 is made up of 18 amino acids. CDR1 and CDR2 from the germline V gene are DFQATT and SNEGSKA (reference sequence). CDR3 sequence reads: CSAPTDRRDPTISHGYTF. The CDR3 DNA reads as TGCAGTGCACCAACGGACAGAAGAGACCCGACCATCTCACATGGCTACACCTTC.

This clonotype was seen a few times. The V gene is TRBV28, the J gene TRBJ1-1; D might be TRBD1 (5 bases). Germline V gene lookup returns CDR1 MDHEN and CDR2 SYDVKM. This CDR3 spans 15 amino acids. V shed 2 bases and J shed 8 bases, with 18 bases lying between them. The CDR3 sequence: CASSLPFRAAMEAFF. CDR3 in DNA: TGTGCCAGCAGTTTACCCTTCAGGGCGGCTATGGAAGCTTTCTTT.

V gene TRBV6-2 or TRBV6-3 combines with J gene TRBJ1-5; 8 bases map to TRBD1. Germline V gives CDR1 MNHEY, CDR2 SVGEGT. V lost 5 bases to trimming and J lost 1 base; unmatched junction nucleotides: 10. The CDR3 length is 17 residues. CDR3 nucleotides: TGTGCCAGCAGTAACCCGGGACAGGAGTTCAGCAATCAGCCCCAGCATTTT. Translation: CASSNPGQEFSNQPQHF.

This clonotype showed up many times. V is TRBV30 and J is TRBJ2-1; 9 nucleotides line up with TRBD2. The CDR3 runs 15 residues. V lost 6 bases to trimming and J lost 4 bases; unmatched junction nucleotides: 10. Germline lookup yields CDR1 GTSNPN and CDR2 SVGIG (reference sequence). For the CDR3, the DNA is TGTGCCTGTACCGAAGGGACTAGCCGGTACAATGAGCAGTTCTTC. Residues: CACTEGTSRYNEQFF.

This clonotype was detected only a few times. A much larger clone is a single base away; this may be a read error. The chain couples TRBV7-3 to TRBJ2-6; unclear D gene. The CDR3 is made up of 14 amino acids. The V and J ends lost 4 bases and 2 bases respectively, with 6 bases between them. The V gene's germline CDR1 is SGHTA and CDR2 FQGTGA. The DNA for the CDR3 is TGTGCCAGCAGCTCCCTCACTGGGGCCAACGTCCTGACTTTC. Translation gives CASSSLTGANVLTF.

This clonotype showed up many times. In DNA, the CDR3 is TGTGCCAGCAGCTTGGTTACAGGGGTGGATCAGCCCCAGCATTTT. Amino acids: CASSLVTGVDQPQHF. This chain links TRBV7-8 with TRBJ1-5, with 7 bases identical to TRBD1. Germline V gene lookup returns CDR1 SGHVS and CDR2 FQNEAQ. The CDR3 contains 15 residues. Trimming removed 3 bases from V and 5 bases from J; junction bases left unmatched: 7.

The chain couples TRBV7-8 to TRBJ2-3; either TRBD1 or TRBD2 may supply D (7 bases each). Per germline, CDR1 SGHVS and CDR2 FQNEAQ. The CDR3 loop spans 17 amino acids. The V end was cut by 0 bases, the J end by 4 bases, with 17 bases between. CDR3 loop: CASSLAHRQGGADTQYF. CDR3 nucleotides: TGTGCCAGCAGCTTAGCTCACCGTCAGGGGGGGGCAGATACGCAGTATTTT.

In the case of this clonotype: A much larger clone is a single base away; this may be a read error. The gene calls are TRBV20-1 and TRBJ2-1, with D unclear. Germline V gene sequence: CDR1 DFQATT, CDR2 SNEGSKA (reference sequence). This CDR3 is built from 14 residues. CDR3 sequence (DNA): TGCAGGGCCCCTCGTCAAACTACTCACAATGAGCAGTTCTTC. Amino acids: CRAPRQTTHNEQFF.

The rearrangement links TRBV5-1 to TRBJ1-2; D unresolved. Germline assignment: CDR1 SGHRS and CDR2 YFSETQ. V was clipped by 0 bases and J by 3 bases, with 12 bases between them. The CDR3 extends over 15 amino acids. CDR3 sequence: CASSLAHMEYYGYTF. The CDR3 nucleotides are TGCGCCAGCAGCTTGGCCCACATGGAATACTATGGCTACACCTTC.

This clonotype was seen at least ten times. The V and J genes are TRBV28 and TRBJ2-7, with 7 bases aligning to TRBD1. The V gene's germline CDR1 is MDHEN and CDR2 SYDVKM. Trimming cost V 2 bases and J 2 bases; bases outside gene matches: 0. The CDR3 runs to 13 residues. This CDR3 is CASSLDRAYEQYF. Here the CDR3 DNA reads TGTGCCAGCAGTTTAGACAGGGCCTACGAGCAGTACTTC.

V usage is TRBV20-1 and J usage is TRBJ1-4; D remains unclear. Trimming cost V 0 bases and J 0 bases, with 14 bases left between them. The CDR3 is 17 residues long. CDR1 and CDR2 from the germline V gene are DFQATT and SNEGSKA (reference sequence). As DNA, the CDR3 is TGCAGTGCTAGAGATCTAATCGGATCGGCAACTAATGAAAAACTGTTTTTT. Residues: CSARDLIGSATNEKLFF.

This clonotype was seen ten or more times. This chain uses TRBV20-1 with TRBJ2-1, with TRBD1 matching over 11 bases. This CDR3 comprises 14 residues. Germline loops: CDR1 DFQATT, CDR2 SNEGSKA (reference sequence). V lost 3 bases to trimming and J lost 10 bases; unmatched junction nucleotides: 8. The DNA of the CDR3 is TGCAGTGCTAGGGACAGGGGGCGGGTTGGGGAGCAGTTCTTC. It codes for CSARDRGRVGEQFF.

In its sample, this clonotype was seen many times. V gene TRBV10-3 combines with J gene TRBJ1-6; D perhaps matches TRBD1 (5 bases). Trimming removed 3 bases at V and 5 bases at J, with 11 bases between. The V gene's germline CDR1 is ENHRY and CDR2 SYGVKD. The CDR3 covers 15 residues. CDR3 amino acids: CAISDPGRNNSPLHF. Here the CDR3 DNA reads TGTGCCATCAGTGACCCAGGGAGGAATAATTCACCCCTCCACTTT.

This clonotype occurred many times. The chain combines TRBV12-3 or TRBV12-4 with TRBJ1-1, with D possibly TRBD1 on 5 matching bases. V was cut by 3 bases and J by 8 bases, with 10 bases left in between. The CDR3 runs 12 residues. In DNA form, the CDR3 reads TGTGCCAGCAGTTTTATGGGACTGGAAGCTTTCTTT. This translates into CASSFMGLEAFF.

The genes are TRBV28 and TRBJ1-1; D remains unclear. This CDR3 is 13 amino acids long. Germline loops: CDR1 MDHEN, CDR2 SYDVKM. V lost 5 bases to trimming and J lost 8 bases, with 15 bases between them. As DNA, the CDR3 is TGTGCCAGCAGTGATGGGGTCAGAGAAGAAGCTTTCTTT. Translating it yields CASSDGVREEAFF.

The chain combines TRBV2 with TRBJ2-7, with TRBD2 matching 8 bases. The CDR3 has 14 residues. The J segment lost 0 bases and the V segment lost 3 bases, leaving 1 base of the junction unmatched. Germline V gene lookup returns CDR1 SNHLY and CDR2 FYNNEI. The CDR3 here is CASSETSDSYEQYF. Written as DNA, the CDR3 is TGTGCCAGCAGTGAGACTAGCGACTCCTACGAGCAGTACTTC.

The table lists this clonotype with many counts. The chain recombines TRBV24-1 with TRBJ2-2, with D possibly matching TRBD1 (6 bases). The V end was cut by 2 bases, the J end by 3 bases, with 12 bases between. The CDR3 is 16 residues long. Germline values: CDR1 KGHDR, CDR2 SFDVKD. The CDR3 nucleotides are TGTGCCACCAGTGATTCAACAGGGCGGGACACCGGGGAGCTGTTTTTT. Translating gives CATSDSTGRDTGELFF.

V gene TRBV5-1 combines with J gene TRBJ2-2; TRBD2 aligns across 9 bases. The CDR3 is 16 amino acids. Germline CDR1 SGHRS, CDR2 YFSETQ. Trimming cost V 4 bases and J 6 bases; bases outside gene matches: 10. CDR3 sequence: CASSPGLAGRPGELFF. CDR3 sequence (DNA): TGCGCCAGCAGCCCCGGGCTAGCGGGAAGGCCCGGGGAGCTGTTTTTT. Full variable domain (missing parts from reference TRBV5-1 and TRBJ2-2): KAGVTQTPRYLIKTRGQQVTLSCSPISGHRSVSWYQQTPGQGLQFLFEYFSETQRNKGNFPGRFSGRQFSNSRSEMNVSTLELGDSALYLCASSPGLAGRPGELFFGEGSRLTVL.

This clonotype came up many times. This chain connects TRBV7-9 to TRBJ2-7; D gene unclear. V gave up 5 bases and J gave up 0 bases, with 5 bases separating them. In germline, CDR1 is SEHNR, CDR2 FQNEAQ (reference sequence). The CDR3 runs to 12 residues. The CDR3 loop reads CASSTLSYEQYF. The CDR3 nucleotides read TGTGCCAGCAGCACCCTCTCCTACGAGCAGTACTTC. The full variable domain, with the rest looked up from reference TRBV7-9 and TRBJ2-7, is DTGVSQNPRHKITKRGQNVTFRCDPISEHNRLYWYRQTLGQGPEFLTYFQNEAQLEKSRLLSDRFSAERPKGSFSTLEIQRTEQGDSAMYLCASSTLSYEQYFGPGTRLTVT.

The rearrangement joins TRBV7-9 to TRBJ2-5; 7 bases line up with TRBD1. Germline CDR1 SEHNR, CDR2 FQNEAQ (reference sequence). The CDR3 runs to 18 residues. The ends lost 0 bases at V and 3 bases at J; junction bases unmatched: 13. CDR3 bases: TGTGCCAGCAGCTTAGCGGGTTTTCGGGACAGCAAAGAAGAGACCCAGTACTTC. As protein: CASSLAGFRDSKEETQYF.

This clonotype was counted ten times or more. CDR3 amino acids: CSAGQARGYTF. The CDR3 DNA is TGCAGTGCCGGACAGGCCAGAGGCTACACCTTC. The chain uses TRBV20-1 and TRBJ1-2, with 7 bases lining up with TRBD1. The V and J ends lost 6 bases and 8 bases, in that order; junction bases with no gene match: 6. Germline V lookup: CDR1 DFQATT, CDR2 SNEGSKA (reference sequence). The CDR3 consists of 11 residues.

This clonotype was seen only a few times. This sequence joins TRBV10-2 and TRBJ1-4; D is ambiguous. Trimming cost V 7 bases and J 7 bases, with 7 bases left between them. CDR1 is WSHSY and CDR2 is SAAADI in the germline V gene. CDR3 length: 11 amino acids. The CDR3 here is CASKAGEKLFF. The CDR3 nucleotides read TGCGCCAGCAAGGCAGGTGAAAAACTGTTTTTT.

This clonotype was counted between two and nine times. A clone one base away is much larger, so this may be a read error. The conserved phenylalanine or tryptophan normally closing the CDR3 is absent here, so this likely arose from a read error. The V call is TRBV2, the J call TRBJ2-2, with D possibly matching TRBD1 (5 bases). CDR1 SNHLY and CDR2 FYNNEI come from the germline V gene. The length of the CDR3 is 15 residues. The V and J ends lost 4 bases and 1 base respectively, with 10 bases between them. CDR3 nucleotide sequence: TGTGCCAGCAGTGTCTTTCAGGGGAACACCGGGGAGCTGTTTTCT. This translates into CASSVFQGNTGELFS.